Only a few counts were recorded for the clone carrying this T cell receptor beta chain. The data originate from a study of T cells after yellow fever vaccination. V was trimmed by 5 bases and J by 0 bases, leaving 9 bases between them. CDR3 length: 14 amino acids. The germline V gene has CDR1 SGHKS and CDR2 YYEKEE (reference sequence). TCRdb redid the calling of the 5' RACE reads with MiXCR, one entry per CDR3 protein. Here the sample spans some 10,000 distinct CDR3 sequences, 4% to 6% being singletons. The rearrangement uses TRBV5-5 and TRBJ2-1; D gene uncertain. This specimen was PBMCs, either bulk or a sorted T-cell subset (CD4+, CD8+, memory, or dextramer-sorted; not recorded which), taken around 15 days after the first yellow fever vaccination. The receptor's source is a man aged 18 to 30 who received the YFV17D yellow fever vaccine. CDR3 protein: CASRTFSSYNEQFF. As DNA, the CDR3 is TGTGCCAGCAGGACCTTCAGCTCCTACAATGAGCAGTTCTTC.